Below, 23 T cell receptor beta chains from the same sample are listed, as sequenced in a study of post-analysis software for immune sequencing data. Overall study results and limits: With TRBV5-6, TRBV5-1 and TRBV20-1 included, about five TRBV segments were more frequent in patients than in controls.

Their antigens are not known. Presence of unique molecular identifiers characterized the TCR beta cDNA libraries. TCRdb redid the calling of the PCR reads with MiXCR, one entry per CDR3 protein. The data contain roughly 580,000 distinct CDR3 sequences, roughly two fifths of them singletons. The sample comprised blood. These TCRs come from a girl under 18 with multiple sclerosis.

This clonotype appeared many times. This rearrangement joins TRBV7-9 to TRBJ1-2, with a tentative D call TRBD1 (5 bases). The CDR3 consists of 13 residues. CDR1 and CDR2 from the germline V gene are SEHNR and FQNEAQ (reference sequence). Trimming cost V 3 bases and J 2 bases, with 7 bases left between them. The CDR3 spells CASSLEGNYGYTF. The CDR3 DNA reads as TGTGCCAGCAGCTTGGAGGGGAACTATGGCTACACCTTC.

The V call is TRBV12-3 or TRBV12-4, the J call TRBJ1-2, with 9 bases identical to TRBD1. V was pared by 5 bases and J by 7 bases, with 11 bases of the junction left unmatched. The CDR3 covers 15 residues. The CDR3 spells CASSPGTGFGVGYTF. DNA for the CDR3: TGTGCCAGCAGTCCCGGGACAGGGTTTGGGGTTGGCTACACCTTC.

The sample holds a few counts of this clonotype. CDR3 region: CASSSRGLAGETQYF. CDR3 nucleotide sequence: TGTGCCAGCAGCAGTCGAGGGCTAGCGGGAGAGACCCAGTACTTC. This rearrangement joins TRBV9 to TRBJ2-5; 8 positions agree with TRBD2. The CDR3 loop spans 15 amino acids. Trimming took 4 bases from V and 4 from J; bases not matched to a gene: 9. In germline, CDR1 is SGDLS, CDR2 YYNGEE.

This clonotype has only one observation. As the CDR3 is not closed by the conserved phenylalanine or tryptophan, this likely results from a read error. The chain recombines TRBV12-3 or TRBV12-4 with TRBJ2-1, with TRBD1 matching over 7 bases. Trimming at V came to 5 bases and at J to 4 bases, leaving 14 bases not matched to a gene. CDR3 length: 17 amino acids. CDR3 sequence reads: CASSPFVGTEGYNEQFV. The CDR3 DNA sequence: TGTGCCAGCAGTCCCTTCGTGGGGACAGAGGGTTACAATGAGCAGTTCGTC.

This clonotype was seen just once. The V gene is TRBV7-9, the J gene TRBJ2-7; D might be TRBD2 (7 bases). The CDR3 totals 15 residues. The ends were cut back, 5 bases at V and 3 bases at J, with 17 bases in the middle. Looked up from germline, CDR1 is SEHNR and CDR2 is FQNEAQ (reference sequence). The CDR3 bases are TGTGCCAGCAGCCGAGGGGGGGGACCCTACTACGAGCAGTACTTC. The encoded protein is CASSRGGGPYYEQYF.

This chain connects TRBV6-6 to TRBJ1-1; D possibly corresponds to TRBD1 (6 bases). The V gene's germline CDR1 is MNHNY and CDR2 SVGAGI (reference sequence). The CDR3 length is 14 residues. V gave up 0 bases and J gave up 3 bases, with 8 bases separating them. The DNA for the CDR3 is TGTGCCAGCAGTTACTCGGCAGGGGACACTGAAGCTTTCTTT. Its translation: CASSYSAGDTEAFF.

The rearrangement uses TRBV10-3 and TRBJ2-1; 7 positions match TRBD2. CDR3 length: 13 amino acids. J lost 7 bases, V lost 11 bases, and 11 bases had no gene match. Germline values: CDR1 ENHRY, CDR2 SYGVKD. CDR3 coding DNA: TGTGCCTCAGACGGTGGGGGAGGGAATGAGCAGTTCTTC. Protein sequence: CASDGGGGNEQFF.

This clonotype showed up just a few times. The V gene is TRBV29-1, the J gene TRBJ2-1; D not certain. The V end was cut by 3 bases, the J end by 5 bases, with 11 bases between. Germline V gives CDR1 SQVTM, CDR2 ANQGSEA. The length of the CDR3 is 13 residues. This CDR3 is CSVEVPKDNEQFF. DNA of the CDR3: TGCAGCGTTGAGGTCCCTAAAGACAATGAGCAGTTCTTC.

This clonotype occurred a few times. The J gene is TRBJ2-7, the V gene TRBV6-1; D not certain. The CDR3 has 13 residues. The germline CDR1 and CDR2 sequences are MNHNS and SASEGT. V was pared by 2 bases and J by 3 bases, with 8 bases between. In DNA, the CDR3 is TGTGCCAGCAGTGAAACTACCAACTACGAGCAGTACTTC. Its translation is CASSETTNYEQYF.

The gene calls are TRBV7-3 and TRBJ1-1, with D possibly TRBD1 on 5 matching bases. The CDR3 has 14 residues. Germline V gene lookup returns CDR1 SGHTA and CDR2 FQGTGA. Trimming removed 5 bases from V and 5 bases from J, with 15 bases in between. CDR3: CASSLGTSGTEAFF. Here the CDR3 DNA reads TGTGCCAGCAGCCTAGGGACGTCGGGGACTGAAGCTTTCTTT.

With respect to this clonotype: One end of the junction fails to match germline, which may point to a read error. The rearrangement links TRBV6-6 to TRBJ1-4, with TRBD1 identical over 7 bases. CDR3 size: 17 residues. Germline V lookup: CDR1 MNHNY, CDR2 SVGAGI (reference sequence). The CDR3 coding sequence is TGTGCCAGCATCAGAAAACAGGGGAATAGGGCTAATGAAAAGCTGTTTTTT. Its translation: CASIRKQGNRANEKLFF.

This chain connects TRBV20-1 to TRBJ2-7; perhaps TRBD1 as D (6 bases). Germline V CDR1 and CDR2: DFQATT, SNEGSKA (reference sequence). Deletions cut 5 bases from V and 1 base from J, with 12 bases between. The CDR3 runs to 13 residues. CDR3 in amino acids: CSAQGQSSYEQYF. The CDR3, as DNA: TGCAGTGCTCAAGGACAGTCTTCCTACGAGCAGTACTTC.

The chain combines TRBV24-1 with TRBJ2-2; D may correspond to TRBD1 or TRBD2 (6 bases each). The CDR3 length is 18 residues. Trimming removed 0 bases at V and 7 bases at J, with 20 bases between. From germline, CDR1 is KGHDR and CDR2 SFDVKD. This chain's CDR3 is CATSDLRGGMTAIGELFF. CDR3 DNA sequence: TGTGCCACCAGTGATTTGCGAGGGGGGATGACGGCGATCGGGGAGCTGTTTTTT.

With regard to this clonotype: With a much larger clone just one base away, this may be a read error. This chain links TRBV29-1 with TRBJ2-1; D remains unclear. Germline V CDR1 and CDR2: SQVTM, ANQGSEA. The CDR3 contains 14 residues. Trimming pared 2 bases from V and 0 bases from J, leaving 8 bases between. CDR3 residues: CSVETENSYNEQFF. In DNA form, the CDR3 reads TGCAGCGTTGAAACGGAAAACTCCTACAATGAGCAGTTCTTC.

This chain uses TRBV10-3 with TRBJ2-7; TRBD1 matches at 8 bases. V was pared by 6 bases and J by 4 bases, with 5 bases of the junction left unmatched. CDR1 and CDR2 from the germline V gene are ENHRY and SYGVKD. The CDR3 consists of 13 residues. The CDR3 DNA reads as TGTGCCATCAGAAATGACAGGGGTTACGAGCAGTACTTC. Translating it yields CAIRNDRGYEQYF.

The chain carries TRBV12-3 or TRBV12-4 and TRBJ1-1; D perhaps matches TRBD1 (6 bases). This CDR3 is built from 13 residues. The V and J ends lost 7 bases and 8 bases respectively, with 17 bases between them. As DNA, the CDR3 is TGTGCCAGCACTCTGGGGTTGGGGGCGGAAGCTTTCTTT. It codes for CASTLGLGAEAFF.

The chain couples TRBV4-1 to TRBJ2-1; D uncertain. V was trimmed by 0 bases and J by 3 bases, leaving 12 bases between them. There are 16 residues in the CDR3. Germline CDR1 is MGHRA and CDR2 is YSYEKL. CDR3 amino acids: CASSQESRAHYNEQFF. DNA of the CDR3: TGCGCCAGCAGCCAAGAGTCCCGGGCGCACTACAATGAGCAGTTCTTC.

The gene calls are TRBV18 and TRBJ2-3; TRBD2 is a possible D gene (5 bases). The V end lost 2 bases, the J end lost 3 bases, and 15 bases lay between the germline ends. The CDR3 is made up of 16 amino acids. Germline lookup yields CDR1 KGHSH and CDR2 LQKENI. This CDR3 is CASSPGRGTQTDTQYF. As DNA, the CDR3 is TGTGCCAGCTCACCAGGCCGGGGTACGCAGACAGATACGCAGTATTTT.

This sequence joins TRBV6-5 and TRBJ2-3, with D unresolved. This CDR3 has 15 residues. The germline V and J ends were trimmed by 1 base and 0 bases, with 8 bases remaining between them. Germline V gene sequence: CDR1 MNHEY, CDR2 SVGAGI. CDR3 amino acids: CASSYFRASTDTQYF. CDR3 bases: TGTGCCAGCAGTTACTTCCGGGCTAGCACAGATACGCAGTATTTT.

This clonotype was observed a handful of times. The genes are TRBV9 and TRBJ2-7; weak D call: TRBD2 (5 bases). Trimming cost V 7 bases and J 0 bases, with 14 bases left between them. The CDR3 extends over 14 amino acids. Germline assignment: CDR1 SGDLS and CDR2 YYNGEE. The CDR3 bases are TGTGCCAGCCAACGGGAACTAGACTCCTACGAGCAGTACTTC. Its translation is CASQRELDSYEQYF.

The CDR3 bases are TGTGCCAGCAGTGACATGGGAATTCAGTACTTC. Amino acids: CASSDMGIQYF. The gene calls are TRBV7-9 and TRBJ2-7; no definite D call. CDR1 and CDR2 from the germline V gene are SEHNR and FQNEAQ (reference sequence). CDR3 length: 11 residues. Trimming left V 6 bases short and J 10 bases short, with 13 bases between.

In nucleotides, the CDR3 is TGCGCCAGCAGCCAAGATTTGAGGCCGTCGGCGGGTGGCTACACCTTC. It yields the protein CASSQDLRPSAGGYTF. The genes are TRBV4-1 and TRBJ1-2; no clear D gene. Trimming shortened V by 0 bases and J by 7 bases, and 18 bases separated the two germline ends. CDR1 MGHRA and CDR2 YSYEKL come from the germline V gene. The CDR3 extends over 16 amino acids.

This rearrangement joins TRBV7-2 to TRBJ2-1, with a weak D call TRBD1 (6 bases). The CDR3 is made up of 17 amino acids. V was shortened by 1 base and J by 4 bases, with 17 bases between the two germline ends. Germline V gene lookup returns CDR1 SGHTA and CDR2 FQGNSA. This chain's CDR3 is CASSLGGPYPLYNEQFF. CDR3 DNA: TGTGCCAGCAGCTTAGGGGGGCCCTACCCCCTTTACAATGAGCAGTTCTTC. The variable domain in full, completed from reference TRBV7-2 and TRBJ2-1, reads GAGVSQSPSNKVTEKGKDVELRCDPISGHTALYWYRQSLGQGLEFLIYFQGNSAPDKSGLPSDRFSAERTGGSVSTLTIQRTQQEDSAVYLCASSLGGPYPLYNEQFFGPGTRLTVL.